This T cell receptor (beta chain) was sequenced for a study of cytotoxic CD8 clonotypes in ibrutinib-treated CLL. About the research overall: Timing of response sample collection was a median approximately twelve months after treatment start, with a range of 6 to 36.

Germline V gene lookup returns CDR1 SGHTA and CDR2 FQGNSA. CDR3 length: 14 residues. The V end was cut by 1 base, the J end by 6 bases, with 11 bases between. Notes on this clone: Its cognate antigen is unknown.

Study results and caveats: Researchers report that baseline clonality outpaced age-matched healthy donors and tracked circulating CD8+ T-cell counts. Having risen at ibrutinib response, clonality had fallen back toward baseline by progression.

Libraries were prepared by immunoSEQ multiplex PCR; TCRdb keeps only in-frame clonotypes and omits some of them. The sample has over 95,000 clones, roughly 60% seen once. The V gene is TRBV7-2, the J gene TRBJ2-3; no reliable D call. The sequence was obtained from a human donor with chronic lymphocytic leukemia. The specimen was PBMCs, collected after 24 months of ibrutinib treatment. CDR3 nucleotides: TGTGCCAGCAGCTTAGTACACTCCCCGGATACGCAGTATTTT. Translating gives CASSLVHSPDTQYF.